This is a list of T cell receptor beta chains from one sample in a study of regulatory T cells in long-lasting Graves disease. MiXCR was run by TCRdb on the multiplex PCR reads, yielding one entry per CDR3 protein. The table shows around 400,000 distinct CDR3 sequences, with about 21% occurring only once. The sequences come from peripheral blood mononuclear cells (PBMCs), collected when the disease was refractory, from a patient treated with antithyroid drugs. Receptor source: a female donor with Graves disease. Both conserved end residues are part of each CDR3. A D gene is named only where the DNA matches it firmly. Clone size, where shown, is once, few, many, or a class for clones that have expanded.

size | J | V | D | DNA | CDR3
NA | TRBJ1-3 | TRBV15 | NA | TGTGCCACCAGCAGGGCTGACAGGACCTCTGGAAACACCATATATTTT | CATSRADRTSGNTIYF
NA | TRBJ2-1 | TRBV2 | NA | TGTGCCAGCAGAGGGGGGGGGTCCTACAATGAGCAGTTCTTC | CASRGGGSYNEQFF
many | TRBJ1-1 | TRBV2 | NA | TGTGCCAGCAGTGAAAAGGGGAGGTACACTGAAGCTTTCTTT | CASSEKGRYTEAFF
NA | TRBJ2-7 | TRBV29-1 | TRBD1 | TGCAGCGTTGATGGGACAGGGGGTTTCTCCGAGCAGTACTTC | CSVDGTGGFSEQYF
NA | TRBJ2-5 | TRBV6-5 | TRBD2 | TGTGCCAGCAGTTACGGGACTATGCCGGAGACCCAGTACTTC | CASSYGTMPETQYF
many | TRBJ2-7 | TRBV7-2 | NA | TGTGCCAGCAGCTTAGCGACAGGAACCTACGAGCAGTACTTC | CASSLATGTYEQYF
NA | TRBJ1-6 | TRBV5-1 | TRBD1 | TGCGCCAGCAGCTTGAATGCGCAGGGGGCGCCGGGGGCTACTAATTCACCCCTCCACTTT | CASSLNAQGAPGATNSPLHF
NA | TRBJ2-1 | TRBV20-1 | NA | TGCAGTGCCGACACGTACAATGAGCAGTTCTTC | CSADTYNEQFF
NA | TRBJ2-7 | TRBV7-2 | NA | TGTGCCAGCAGCCATCGGGACTTGTACGAGCAGTACTTC | CASSHRDLYEQYF
many | TRBJ2-5 | TRBV7-8 | NA | TGTGCCAGCAGCACCTTGGGGACAGAGACCCAGTACTTC | CASSTLGTETQYF
few | TRBJ1-5 | TRBV2 | TRBD1 | TGTGCCAGCAGTGAGGAACAGGGGCCAGTTCAGCCCCAGCATTTT | CASSEEQGPVQPQHF
NA | TRBJ2-1 | TRBV20-1 | NA | TGCAGTGCTAGAGAGGCTAGCAATGAGCAGTTCTTC | CSAREASNEQFF
once | TRBJ2-7 | TRBV3-1 | NA | TGTGCCAGCAGTCAACTGGGAGCCTCCTACGAGCAGTACTTC | CASSQLGASYEQYF
many | TRBJ1-6 | TRBV6-2/TRBV6-3 | TRBD1 | TGTGCCAGCAGTTTATCACAGGGGGCGGTTAATTCACCCCTCCACTTT | CASSLSQGAVNSPLHF
NA | TRBJ2-7 | TRBV28 | NA | TGTGCCCTATCTTCTCGGGCAACGCACGAGCAGTACTTC | CALSSRATHEQYF
many | TRBJ2-6 | TRBV5-1 | NA | TGCGCCAGCAGCTTGGTGGATGGTGGGGCCAACGTCCTGACTTTC | CASSLVDGGANVLTF
few | TRBJ2-7 | TRBV3-1 | TRBD2 | TGTGCCAGCAGCCATATTGGCGGGAGAATCTACGAGCAGTACTTC | CASSHIGGRIYEQYF
NA | TRBJ2-7 | TRBV11-3 | NA | TGTGCCAGCAGCTTATCCTCGCTACCGTCGACCCCAACCCCGCCTACCGAGCAGTACTTC | CASSLSSLPSTPTPPTEQYF
many | TRBJ2-7 | TRBV27 | TRBD2 | TGTGCCAGCAGTCTATCCCAGGGAGCGGGGGAGCAGTACTTC | CASSLSQGAGEQYF
few | TRBJ1-1 | TRBV20-1 | NA | TGCAGTGCTGCCCTAGGGATCGGTTTGGGCACTGAAGCTTTCTTT | CSAALGIGLGTEAFF
NA | TRBJ1-1 | TRBV20-1 | TRBD1 | TGCAGTGCTCGTCCCGGGACAGGTTACACTGAAGCTTTCTTT | CSARPGTGYTEAFF
NA | TRBJ1-3 | TRBV6-1 | NA | TGTGCCATCCAAACCCGTAGATTCTCTGGAAACACCATATATTTT | CAIQTRRFSGNTIYF
NA | TRBJ1-1 | TRBV6-1 | TRBD1 | TGTGCCGGCGGGGACAGGGAGGACACTGAAGCTTTCTTT | CAGGDREDTEAFF
few | TRBJ1-1 | TRBV5-6 | NA | TGTGCCAGCAGCCGTCAAGGGTCCCCTGAAGCTTTCTTT | CASSRQGSPEAFF
few | TRBJ1-1 | TRBV25-1 | TRBD1 | TGTGCCAGCAGTGAATGGGACAGAACTGAAGCTTTCTTT | CASSEWDRTEAFF
NA | TRBJ2-5 | TRBV6-1 | NA | TGTGCCGGCTCTACCGGGTGGGAGACCCAGTACTTC | CAGSTGWETQYF
many | TRBJ2-7 | TRBV11-1 | NA | TGTGCCAGCAGCCCGGGGGCGGCGGGCCCTCCCTACGAGCAGTACTTC | CASSPGAAGPPYEQYF
NA | TRBJ2-7 | TRBV19 | NA | TGTGCCAGTAATATCGGCAGTTCCTACGAGCAGTACTTC | CASNIGSSYEQYF